The present TCR beta chain was sequenced within a study of blood T cell repertoires in COVID-19. The CDR3 runs 12 residues. Germline-derived CDR1 and CDR2 are LGHDT and YNNKEL (reference sequence). V dropped 2 bases and J dropped 8 bases, with 9 bases sitting between them. Here immunoSEQ multiplex PCR was the method, and the copy in TCRdb shows in-frame clones only, minus some. The sample lists over 150,000 clones, over 75% occurring once. The V and J genes are TRBV3-1 (or the pseudogene TRBV3-2) and TRBJ1-1; D is ambiguous. The clonotype was recovered from a woman in her forties or fifties with acute or convalescent COVID-19. The sample consisted of peripheral blood. CDR3 in amino acids: CASSQFESEAFF. The DNA for the CDR3 is TGTGCCAGCAGCCAATTTGAGTCCGAAGCTTTCTTT.